The rows below give T cell receptor beta chains drawn from one sample of a study of Ad26.COV2.S vaccination and SARS-CoV-2 variants. Data came from immunoSEQ multiplex PCR; TCRdb stores just in-frame clones and leaves some out. The table shows some 480,000 clones, with 87% occurring only once. This specimen consisted of peripheral blood, obtained in a trial of Ad26.COV2.S vaccine versus placebo. Every receptor here comes from a person aged 18 to 65 who received the Ad26.COV2.S COVID-19 vaccine or a placebo. CDR3s include the opening cysteine and the closing phenylalanine or tryptophan. Fields, in order: V gene, J gene, clone size, D gene, CDR3 DNA, CDR3 protein. A D gene is named only where the DNA matches it firmly. A clone size is listed for some rows: how often the clone was seen (once, few, many), or a class if it is expanded.

v_gene: TRBV30; j_gene: TRBJ2-7; abundance: .; d_gene: .; CDR3nt: TGTGCCTGGAGTGTACGACAGGACTCCTACGAGCAGTACTTC; CDR3aa: CAWSVRQDSYEQYF
v_gene: TRBV5-1; j_gene: TRBJ1-6; abundance: .; d_gene: .; CDR3nt: TGCGCCAGCAGCCCGAGAGAGCGCTCCTATAATTCACCCCTCCACTTT; CDR3aa: CASSPRERSYNSPLHF
v_gene: TRBV19; j_gene: TRBJ2-7; abundance: .; d_gene: TRBD2; CDR3nt: TGTGCCAGTAGCCCCACTAGCGGAGCAGAGCAGTACTTC; CDR3aa: CASSPTSGAEQYF
v_gene: TRBV28; j_gene: TRBJ2-7; abundance: .; d_gene: TRBD1; CDR3nt: TGTGCCAGCAGACGGGACAGCCACGAGCAGTACTTC; CDR3aa: CASRRDSHEQYF
v_gene: TRBV14; j_gene: TRBJ2-3; abundance: .; d_gene: .; CDR3nt: TGTGCCAGCAGCCCTAGGACTGGGCCGAGCACAGATACGCAGTATTTT; CDR3aa: CASSPRTGPSTDTQYF
v_gene: TRBV28; j_gene: TRBJ2-3; abundance: .; d_gene: TRBD1; CDR3nt: TGTGCCGCCTACCCTACCTTATTAGGGACAGGTTATGGAGATACGCAGTATTTT; CDR3aa: CAAYPTLLGTGYGDTQYF
v_gene: TRBV7-8; j_gene: TRBJ1-5; abundance: .; d_gene: TRBD1; CDR3nt: TGTGCCAGCAGCTTAGCGCTTAGGACAGGGGGGGGTCAGCCCCAGCATTTT; CDR3aa: CASSLALRTGGGQPQHF
v_gene: TRBV6-2/TRBV6-3; j_gene: TRBJ2-7; abundance: .; d_gene: TRBD1; CDR3nt: TGTGCCAGCAGTAAAGGACAGGGCGAGCAGTACTTC; CDR3aa: CASSKGQGEQYF
v_gene: TRBV10-2; j_gene: TRBJ2-2; abundance: .; d_gene: TRBD2; CDR3nt: TGCGCCAGCACTAGCGGGATGAACACCGGGGAGCTGTTTTTT; CDR3aa: CASTSGMNTGELFF
v_gene: TRBV7-2; j_gene: TRBJ1-2; abundance: .; d_gene: .; CDR3nt: TGTGCCAGCAGCTTAGCAGGGAGCTATGGCTACACCTTC; CDR3aa: CASSLAGSYGYTF
v_gene: TRBV30; j_gene: TRBJ1-5; abundance: .; d_gene: .; CDR3nt: TGTGCCTGGAGTGTACGGGTGGGAGAGCCCCAGCATTTT; CDR3aa: CAWSVRVGEPQHF
v_gene: TRBV3-1/TRBV3-2; j_gene: TRBJ2-1; abundance: .; d_gene: TRBD2; CDR3nt: TGTGCCAGCAGCCAAGATCGCTCTAGCGGGAGGGCCGTCAATGAGCAGTTCTTC; CDR3aa: CASSQDRSSGRAVNEQFF
v_gene: TRBV20-1; j_gene: TRBJ1-1; abundance: .; d_gene: .; CDR3nt: TGCAGTGCTGACCGGGACACTGAAGCTTTCTTT; CDR3aa: CSADRDTEAFF
v_gene: TRBV5-1; j_gene: TRBJ2-6; abundance: .; d_gene: .; CDR3nt: TGCGCCAGCAGCTTGGCGGGGACCTCTGGGGCCAACGTCCTGACTTTC; CDR3aa: CASSLAGTSGANVLTF
v_gene: TRBV19; j_gene: TRBJ2-4; abundance: .; d_gene: .; CDR3nt: TGTGCCAGTAGTATAAGGGCAGGTTCAGCCAAAAACATTCAGTACTTC; CDR3aa: CASSIRAGSAKNIQYF
v_gene: TRBV5-5; j_gene: TRBJ1-6; abundance: .; d_gene: .; CDR3nt: TGTGCCAGCAGCTTGGAGGACGATTCACCCCTCCACTTT; CDR3aa: CASSLEDDSPLHF
v_gene: TRBV28; j_gene: TRBJ1-2; abundance: .; d_gene: .; CDR3nt: TGTGCCAGCAGCTTCCCGGACCACAGGGTGTCCAACTATGGCTACACCTTC; CDR3aa: CASSFPDHRVSNYGYTF
v_gene: TRBV3-1/TRBV3-2; j_gene: TRBJ2-7; abundance: .; d_gene: .; CDR3nt: TGTGCCAGCAGCCGCCACCCCCCAGGGGCCTCCTACGAGCAGTACTTC; CDR3aa: CASSRHPPGASYEQYF
v_gene: TRBV21-1; j_gene: TRBJ2-2; abundance: once; d_gene: .; CDR3nt: TGTGCCAGCAGTTCTGGGAGCGCGAACACCGGGGAGCTGTTTTTT; CDR3aa: CASSSGSANTGELFF
v_gene: TRBV27; j_gene: TRBJ1-1; abundance: once; d_gene: .; CDR3nt: TGTGCCAGCCGACCCAGGGTGAACACTGAAGCTTTCTTT; CDR3aa: CASRPRVNTEAFF
v_gene: TRBV5-1; j_gene: TRBJ2-2; abundance: few; d_gene: TRBD2; CDR3nt: TGCGCCAGTAGCGGGAGAGGGACCGGGGAGCTGTTTTTT; CDR3aa: CASSGRGTGELFF
v_gene: TRBV18; j_gene: TRBJ1-4; abundance: once; d_gene: .; CDR3nt: TGTGCCAGCTCACCATCACTCGGGGTTGCTAATGAAAAACTGTTTTTT; CDR3aa: CASSPSLGVANEKLFF
v_gene: TRBV2; j_gene: TRBJ1-2; abundance: .; d_gene: .; CDR3nt: TGTGCCAGCAGTAGAGAGGTGCCCTCTGGCTACACCTTC; CDR3aa: CASSREVPSGYTF
v_gene: TRBV5-1; j_gene: TRBJ2-5; abundance: once; d_gene: .; CDR3nt: TGCGCCAGCAGCCACGGGCAAGAGACCCAGTACTTC; CDR3aa: CASSHGQETQYF
v_gene: TRBV27; j_gene: TRBJ2-1; abundance: once; d_gene: .; CDR3nt: TGTGCCAGCAGTCCCCGGGGTGCCGGTAATGAGCAGTTCTTC; CDR3aa: CASSPRGAGNEQFF
v_gene: TRBV24-1; j_gene: TRBJ2-5; abundance: .; d_gene: TRBD1; CDR3nt: TGTGCCACCAGTGATCCGCCGGGACAGGGTTTGGAGACCCAGTACTTC; CDR3aa: CATSDPPGQGLETQYF
v_gene: TRBV7-9; j_gene: TRBJ1-1; abundance: .; d_gene: TRBD1; CDR3nt: TGTGCCAGCAGCCTCAGGGGGGACACTGAAGCTTTCTTT; CDR3aa: CASSLRGDTEAFF
v_gene: TRBV2; j_gene: TRBJ1-2; abundance: .; d_gene: TRBD1; CDR3nt: TGTGCCAGCAGGGATACCGGGACAGTCTATGGCTACACCTTC; CDR3aa: CASRDTGTVYGYTF
v_gene: TRBV7-2; j_gene: TRBJ2-7; abundance: .; d_gene: .; CDR3nt: TGTGCCAGCAGCTTAGACGCGGTCGGGGAGCAGTACTTC; CDR3aa: CASSLDAVGEQYF
v_gene: TRBV18; j_gene: TRBJ2-1; abundance: .; d_gene: TRBD2; CDR3nt: TGTGCCAGCTCACCTACTAGCGGGAGGGCCGGTGAGCAGTTCTTC; CDR3aa: CASSPTSGRAGEQFF
v_gene: TRBV10-3; j_gene: TRBJ2-3; abundance: .; d_gene: TRBD2; CDR3nt: TGTGCCATCAGTGTGGCGGGAGGAGGCACAGATACGCAGTATTTT; CDR3aa: CAISVAGGGTDTQYF
v_gene: TRBV28; j_gene: TRBJ1-5; abundance: .; d_gene: .; CDR3nt: TGTGCCAGCAGTTTTCTCTCGGGGGGAAATCAGCCCCAGCATTTT; CDR3aa: CASSFLSGGNQPQHF
v_gene: TRBV30; j_gene: TRBJ1-5; abundance: once; d_gene: .; CDR3nt: TGTGCCTGGAGTGGTAAAGGAACACAGCCCCAGCATTTT; CDR3aa: CAWSGKGTQPQHF
v_gene: TRBV5-4; j_gene: TRBJ1-3; abundance: .; d_gene: TRBD1; CDR3nt: TGTGCCAGCAGCTCGAGGGACAGGGGCTCTGGAAACACCATATATTTT; CDR3aa: CASSSRDRGSGNTIYF
v_gene: TRBV7-6; j_gene: TRBJ2-5; abundance: .; d_gene: TRBD1; CDR3nt: TGTGCCAGCAGCCCTACAGGGGCCGAAGAGACCCAGTACTTC; CDR3aa: CASSPTGAEETQYF
v_gene: TRBV6-5; j_gene: TRBJ1-1; abundance: .; d_gene: .; CDR3nt: TGTGCCAGCAGCCGGTCCGGGACGAACACTGAAGCTTTCTTT; CDR3aa: CASSRSGTNTEAFF
v_gene: TRBV7-9; j_gene: TRBJ1-4; abundance: once; d_gene: .; CDR3nt: TGTGCCAGCAGCTTACTTGGAGGCTATAATGAAAAACTGTTTTTT; CDR3aa: CASSLLGGYNEKLFF
v_gene: TRBV19; j_gene: TRBJ1-4; abundance: .; d_gene: .; CDR3nt: TGTGCCAGACCTAAACCGAGGGGTCCCTCGGGAACAACTAATGAAAAACTGTTTTTT; CDR3aa: CARPKPRGPSGTTNEKLFF
v_gene: TRBV15; j_gene: TRBJ2-3; abundance: .; d_gene: .; CDR3nt: TGTGCCACCAGCAGAGATCGTGGGAGCCCAGATACGCAGTATTTT; CDR3aa: CATSRDRGSPDTQYF
v_gene: TRBV28; j_gene: TRBJ1-6; abundance: .; d_gene: .; CDR3nt: TGTGCCAGCAGGTCTGAGGGCGGGGGACCGAATTCACCCCTCCACTTT; CDR3aa: CASRSEGGGPNSPLHF
v_gene: TRBV7-9; j_gene: TRBJ1-2; abundance: .; d_gene: TRBD1; CDR3nt: TGTGCCAGCAGCTTGACAGGGGACGTCAGCTATGGCTACACCTTC; CDR3aa: CASSLTGDVSYGYTF
v_gene: TRBV4-3; j_gene: TRBJ2-7; abundance: .; d_gene: .; CDR3nt: TGCGCCAGCAGCCAGGACGGGGCCCAAGCCGGCGAGCAGTACTTC; CDR3aa: CASSQDGAQAGEQYF
v_gene: TRBV30; j_gene: TRBJ1-1; abundance: .; d_gene: .; CDR3nt: TGTGCCTGGAGTAGGGAGGGGATGGGCACTGAAGCTTTCTTT; CDR3aa: CAWSREGMGTEAFF
v_gene: TRBV25-1; j_gene: TRBJ2-1; abundance: few; d_gene: TRBD2; CDR3nt: TGTGCCAGCATGTCGACGGGAGGGTACAGTGAGCAGTTCTTC; CDR3aa: CASMSTGGYSEQFF
v_gene: TRBV5-6; j_gene: TRBJ1-1; abundance: .; d_gene: TRBD1; CDR3nt: TGTGCCAGCAGCCCGGGGGACAGCCAGAAAGCTTTCTTT; CDR3aa: CASSPGDSQKAFF
v_gene: TRBV30; j_gene: TRBJ2-3; abundance: .; d_gene: .; CDR3nt: TGTGCCTGGGGAACTAGCGATACGCAGTATTTT; CDR3aa: CAWGTSDTQYF
v_gene: TRBV28; j_gene: TRBJ2-7; abundance: .; d_gene: TRBD2; CDR3nt: TGTGCCACCATGACTAGCGTAGCCTACGAGCAGTACTTC; CDR3aa: CATMTSVAYEQYF
v_gene: TRBV3-1/TRBV3-2; j_gene: TRBJ1-2; abundance: .; d_gene: TRBD1; CDR3nt: TGTGCCAGCAGCCAAGTGACGACAGGGACTGGCTACACCTTC; CDR3aa: CASSQVTTGTGYTF
v_gene: TRBV5-1; j_gene: TRBJ1-1; abundance: .; d_gene: .; CDR3nt: TGCGCCAGCGGACAACTTTTGGCGAACACTGAAGCTTTCTTT; CDR3aa: CASGQLLANTEAFF
v_gene: TRBV7-2; j_gene: TRBJ2-7; abundance: .; d_gene: TRBD1; CDR3nt: TGTGCCAGCAGCCGGGACAGGACTACTTACGAGCAGTACTTC; CDR3aa: CASSRDRTTYEQYF
v_gene: TRBV5-5; j_gene: TRBJ2-7; abundance: .; d_gene: .; CDR3nt: TGTGCCAGCAGCTTCAGCTACGAGCAGTACTTC; CDR3aa: CASSFSYEQYF